One sample yielded the 28 T cell receptor beta chains listed below, sequenced in a study of T cells in Graves' hyperthyroidism and ophthalmopathy (dated by TCRdb to about 2019). Receptors were amplified or captured by multiplex PCR. Sequenced using an Illumina HiSeq 2000. TCR beta CDR3 regions were amplified from RNA transcripts. The first round of RT-PCR for the TCR CDR3 was performed with the HTBI primer set and the Qiagen OneStep RT-PCR kit. Starting from the raw public reads, TCRdb applied fastp trimming at Q25, assembled clones with MiXCR and retained in-frame beta chains. Each record represents a unique CDR3 protein, reported with the most common genes and DNA among its rows. This sample lists roughly 530,000 distinct CDR3 sequences; under 20% were detected once. Together, the top ten hold 17% of the sample. Sequenced: blood. These TCRs come from a young woman with Graves' ophthalmopathy.

The rearrangement joins TRBV19 to TRBJ1-5; D uncertain. V gave up 4 bases and J gave up 4 bases, with 20 bases separating them. From germline, CDR1 is LNHDA and CDR2 SQIVND (reference sequence). The CDR3 length is 17 residues. CDR3 loop: CASSRAAPGRNNQPQHF. The DNA of the CDR3 is TGTGCCAGTAGTAGGGCGGCCCCCGGGCGGAATAATCAGCCCCAGCATTTT.

Many counts were recorded for this clonotype. The chain uses TRBV7-3 and TRBJ1-1, with D maybe TRBD1 (6 bases). The CDR3 totals 13 residues. Trimming stripped 7 bases from V and 2 bases from J, with 11 bases between. The germline V gene encodes CDR1 SGHTA and CDR2 FQGTGA. Here the CDR3 reads CASTSGGNTEAFF. The CDR3 bases are TGTGCCAGCACCTCTGGGGGCAACACTGAAGCTTTCTTT.

The genes are TRBV7-2 and TRBJ2-7; D is undetermined. Trimming cost V 5 bases and J 2 bases, with 16 bases left between them. This CDR3 comprises 15 residues. CDR1 is SGHTA, CDR2 FQGNSA, per germline. The CDR3 protein is CASSLSGGATYEQYF. The CDR3 nucleotides are TGTGCCAGCAGCCTATCCGGTGGTGCGACCTACGAGCAGTACTTC.

The rearrangement uses TRBV27 and TRBJ1-6; D remains unclear. The CDR3 has 14 residues. V was trimmed by 5 bases and J by 7 bases, leaving 12 bases between them. CDR1 is MNHEY, CDR2 SMNVEV, per germline (reference sequence). The CDR3 DNA reads as TGTGCCAGCAGTATGACTGGGAGGAATTCACCCCTCCACTTT. Amino acid sequence: CASSMTGRNSPLHF.

The chain combines TRBV29-1 with TRBJ2-1; weak D call: TRBD2 (6 bases). This CDR3 is built from 16 residues. Germline CDR1 reads SQVTM; CDR2 reads ANQGSEA. V was pared by 0 bases and J by 2 bases, with 14 bases between. The CDR3 DNA reads as TGCAGCGTTGAAGAAACTCTAGCGAGAACCTACAATGAGCAGTTCTTC. It yields the protein CSVEETLARTYNEQFF.

This clonotype has a count of ten or more. The genes are TRBV12-3 or TRBV12-4 and TRBJ2-1, with a weak D call TRBD1 (5 bases). This CDR3 is built from 13 residues. The germline V and J ends were trimmed by 5 bases and 8 bases, with 13 bases remaining between them. CDR3 nucleotides: TGTGCCAGCAGTCTGAGACAGTCGGATGAGCAGTTCTTC. This gives the protein CASSLRQSDEQFF.

This clonotype was counted ten times or more. The chain is built from TRBV5-5 and TRBJ1-5, with no clear D. Germline V lookup: CDR1 SGHKS, CDR2 YYEKEE (reference sequence). This CDR3 has 12 residues. V was shortened by 0 bases and J by 11 bases, with 9 bases between the two germline ends. The CDR3 region is CASSLGAEAQHF. The CDR3 DNA reads TGTGCCAGCAGCTTGGGTGCGGAGGCCCAGCATTTT. The variable domain in full, completed from reference TRBV5-5 and TRBJ1-5, reads DAGVTQSPTHLIKTRGQQVTLRCSPISGHKSVSWYQQVLGQGPQFIFQYYEKEERGRGNFPDRFSARQFPNYSSELNVNALLLGDSALYLCASSLGAEAQHFGDGTRLSIL.

The V gene is TRBV24-1, the J gene TRBJ2-1, with TRBD1 matching over 10 bases. V lost 3 bases to trimming and J lost 5 bases; unmatched junction nucleotides: 3. The CDR3 contains 15 residues. The germline V gene encodes CDR1 KGHDR and CDR2 SFDVKD. The DNA for the CDR3 is TGTGCCACCAGTGATAGACAGGGGGCCCACAATGAGCAGTTCTTC. This encodes CATSDRQGAHNEQFF.

In this sample, this clonotype turned up a few times. The CDR3 nucleotides read TGTGCCAGCAGTTACGGTTCAGAGCAGTACTTC. Protein: CASSYGSEQYF. The chain couples TRBV6-2 or TRBV6-3 to TRBJ2-7; D is unclear. Trimming left V 2 bases short and J 7 bases short, with 6 bases between. The CDR3 consists of 11 residues. The germline V gene encodes CDR1 MNHEY and CDR2 SVGEGT.

This clonotype was picked up many times. The chain joins TRBV7-8 to TRBJ2-7; maybe TRBD1 (5 bases). The CDR3 is 11 residues long. Germline loops: CDR1 SGHVS, CDR2 FQNEAQ. The V end was cut by 10 bases, the J end by 4 bases, with 11 bases between. In DNA form, the CDR3 reads TGTGCCATTAGCCAGGGATACGAGCAGTACTTC. This sequence encodes CAISQGYEQYF. The whole variable domain, remainder taken from reference TRBV7-8 and TRBJ2-7, is GAGVSQSPRYKVAKRGQDVALRCDPISGHVSLFWYQQALGQGPEFLTYFQNEAQLDKSGLPSDRFFAERPEGSVSTLKIQRTQQEDSAVYLCAISQGYEQYFGPGTRLTVT.

This clonotype was picked up a small number of times. V is TRBV4-3 and J is TRBJ2-7; no clear D gene. Trimming stripped 0 bases from V and 0 bases from J, with 9 bases between. The CDR3 contains 15 residues. Germline CDR1 is LGHNA and CDR2 is YSLEER. The CDR3 DNA reads as TGCGCCAGCAGCCAAGATTGGCACTTCTCCTACGAGCAGTACTTC. Translation: CASSQDWHFSYEQYF.

The sample holds many counts of this clonotype. This chain joins TRBV13 and TRBJ2-3; maybe TRBD1 (5 bases). This CDR3 has 14 residues. CDR1 PRHDT and CDR2 FYEKMQ come from the germline V gene (reference sequence). V gave up 11 bases and J gave up 2 bases, with 17 bases separating them. The CDR3 DNA reads TGTGCCTCAGCTCCGAAGGGGTACACAGATACGCAGTATTTT. Residues: CASAPKGYTDTQYF. Full variable domain (outside the CDR3, taken from reference TRBV13 and TRBJ2-3): AAGVIQSPRHLIKEKRETATLKCYPIPRHDTVYWYQQGPGQDPQFLISFYEKMQSDKGSIPDRFSAQQFSDYHSELNMSSLELGDSALYFCASAPKGYTDTQYFGPGTRLTVL.

This clonotype was seen at least ten times. The chain employs TRBV20-1 and TRBJ1-1; the D gene is possibly TRBD1 (5 bases). In germline, CDR1 is DFQATT, CDR2 SNEGSKA (reference sequence). With 6 bases removed from V and 0 bases from J, the gap between germline ends came to 11 bases. The CDR3 contains 13 residues. CDR3 in amino acids: CSAVLGVNTEAFF. The CDR3 DNA follows: TGCAGTGCCGTCCTGGGGGTGAACACTGAAGCTTTCTTT.

This clonotype was counted many times. The V gene is TRBV2, the J gene TRBJ2-4, with D tentatively TRBD2 (5 bases). Trimming took off 4 bases at V and 7 bases at J, with 14 bases between the two ends. CDR3 size: 14 residues. The V gene's germline CDR1 is SNHLY and CDR2 FYNNEI. This CDR3 is CASSGSSGSNIQYF. The CDR3 DNA sequence: TGTGCCAGCAGTGGCTCGTCGGGGTCGAACATTCAGTACTTC.

This clonotype has at least ten counts. The chain links TRBV7-2 to TRBJ1-1, with 7 bases matching TRBD1. The CDR3 runs 16 residues. J lost 3 bases, V lost 1 base, and 8 bases had no gene match. Looked up from germline, CDR1 is SGHTA and CDR2 is FQGNSA. CDR3 region: CASSLGGLGGDTEAFF. DNA of the CDR3: TGTGCCAGCAGCTTAGGAGGGCTAGGGGGCGACACTGAAGCTTTCTTT. Filled out from reference TRBV7-2 and TRBJ1-1, the complete variable domain reads GAGVSQSPSNKVTEKGKDVELRCDPISGHTALYWYRQSLGQGLEFLIYFQGNSAPDKSGLPSDRFSAERTGGSVSTLTIQRTQQEDSAVYLCASSLGGLGGDTEAFFGQGTRLTVV.

This clonotype appeared many times. This rearrangement joins TRBV6-1 to TRBJ1-5; tentatively, D is TRBD1 (6 bases). The V end lost 5 bases, the J end lost 3 bases, and 11 bases lay between the germline ends. The germline V gene has CDR1 MNHNS and CDR2 SASEGT. There are 14 residues in the CDR3. This CDR3 is CASSTGQINQPQHF. Written as DNA, the CDR3 is TGTGCCAGCAGTACGGGACAAATCAATCAGCCCCAGCATTTT.

This chain joins TRBV28 and TRBJ1-6, with a weak D call TRBD1 (5 bases). Trimming shortened V by 6 bases and J by 6 bases, and 15 bases separated the two germline ends. Germline values: CDR1 MDHEN, CDR2 SYDVKM. The CDR3 consists of 15 residues. The DNA of the CDR3 is TGTGCCAGCAGGGGGGGGGGAGAGGGTAATTCACCCCTCCACTTT. Its translation: CASRGGGEGNSPLHF.

This clonotype has a handful of counts. The chain carries TRBV19 and TRBJ2-1, with 10 bases matching TRBD2. This CDR3 comprises 16 residues. After removal of 3 bases from V and 6 bases from J, the junction contained 8 bases not matched to a gene. Germline V lookup: CDR1 LNHDA, CDR2 SQIVND (reference sequence). The CDR3 sequence is CASSIESGRARNEQFF. In DNA, the CDR3 is TGTGCCAGTAGTATTGAGAGCGGGAGGGCCCGCAATGAGCAGTTCTTC.

This clonotype was counted many times. The rearrangement links TRBV10-3 to TRBJ1-2; D might be TRBD1 (5 bases). With 5 bases removed from V and 7 bases from J, the gap between germline ends came to 11 bases. Germline CDR1 ENHRY, CDR2 SYGVKD. This CDR3 has 12 amino acids. The CDR3 sequence: CAISPDRFGYTF. The CDR3 bases are TGTGCCATCAGTCCCGACAGATTTGGCTACACCTTC.

There are a few counts of this clonotype. The gene calls are TRBV30 and TRBJ2-7; D is possibly TRBD1 (6 bases). The V end lost 3 bases, the J end lost 4 bases, and 16 bases lay between the germline ends. CDR1 is GTSNPN and CDR2 is SVGIG in the germline V gene (reference sequence). This CDR3 spans 14 amino acids. The CDR3 DNA follows: TGTGCCTGGAGGAGGATTGAACAGGGTTACGAGCAGTACTTC. Amino acids: CAWRRIEQGYEQYF.

This clonotype was seen a handful of times. The genes are TRBV9 and TRBJ2-3; TRBD1 aligns across 7 bases. The CDR3 contains 15 residues. Looked up from germline, CDR1 is SGDLS and CDR2 is YYNGEE. The V and J ends lost 4 bases and 1 base, in that order; junction bases with no gene match: 6. CDR3 coding DNA: TGTGCCAGCAGCCGACAGGGTCGGGGCACAGATACGCAGTATTTT. Encoded protein: CASSRQGRGTDTQYF.

This clonotype was observed a few times. The gene calls are TRBV6-1 and TRBJ1-1, with TRBD1 matching 7 bases. CDR3 length equals 17 residues. The germline CDR1 and CDR2 sequences are MNHNS and SASEGT. The trim removed 1 base at V and 0 bases at J, leaving 8 bases unmatched. Written as DNA, the CDR3 is TGTGCCAGCAGTGAAGTTTACAGGGGAATAATGAACACTGAAGCTTTCTTT. Its translation: CASSEVYRGIMNTEAFF.

The table lists this clonotype with many counts. The chain uses TRBV5-5 and TRBJ2-1; tentative D call: TRBD2 (6 bases). There are 15 residues in the CDR3. Germline lookup yields CDR1 SGHKS and CDR2 YYEKEE (reference sequence). V dropped 0 bases and J dropped 5 bases, with 12 bases sitting between them. Here the CDR3 DNA reads TGTGCCAGCAGCTTGGTGGAGGGAGAGGACAATGAGCAGTTCTTC. The encoded protein is CASSLVEGEDNEQFF.

This clonotype was seen a few times. The chain links TRBV4-2 to TRBJ2-3; unclear D gene. This CDR3 spans 17 amino acids. The V and J ends lost 0 bases and 0 bases respectively, with 13 bases between them. Germline-derived CDR1 and CDR2 are LGHNA and YNFKEQ. The CDR3 loop is CASSQDLVRASTDTQYF. As DNA, the CDR3 is TGTGCCAGCAGCCAAGATCTTGTGAGAGCTAGCACAGATACGCAGTATTTT.

The chain employs TRBV20-1 and TRBJ2-1; TRBD2 aligns across 10 bases. This CDR3 has 17 residues. Germline CDR1 is DFQATT and CDR2 is SNEGSKA (reference sequence). V gave up 0 bases and J gave up 5 bases; unmatched junction bases: 10. The CDR3 DNA reads as TGCAGTGCTAGAGATCCCTCCCTAGCGGGAGTCGACAATGAGCAGTTCTTC. Translating gives CSARDPSLAGVDNEQFF.

This chain uses TRBV6-2 or TRBV6-3 with TRBJ1-1; TRBD1 might be the D (5 bases). CDR1 is MNHEY and CDR2 is SVGEGT in the germline V gene. V lost 5 bases, J lost 5 bases, and 15 bases lay in between. The CDR3 consists of 14 residues. CDR3 sequence reads: CASSTQTASTEAFF. The CDR3 DNA follows: TGTGCCAGCAGTACCCAGACAGCTTCAACTGAAGCTTTCTTT.

In this sample, this clonotype turned up many times. The chain couples TRBV6-1 to TRBJ1-1; the D gene is possibly TRBD1 (5 bases). Per germline, CDR1 MNHNS and CDR2 SASEGT. CDR3 size: 15 residues. V shed 5 bases and J shed 1 base, with 14 bases lying between them. This CDR3 is CASSYLDSTNTEAFF. Written as DNA, the CDR3 is TGTGCCAGCAGTTATTTAGACAGCACGAACACTGAAGCTTTCTTT.

This clonotype was picked up many times. The chain joins TRBV13 to TRBJ2-7; tentative D call: TRBD1 (5 bases). The germline gives CDR1 PRHDT, CDR2 FYEKMQ (reference sequence). The CDR3 spans 15 residues. V lost 1 base and J lost 1, with 11 bases in between. CDR3 loop: CASSLEGATSYEQYF. The CDR3 region has the DNA TGTGCCAGCAGCTTAGAAGGGGCGACATCCTACGAGCAGTACTTC.